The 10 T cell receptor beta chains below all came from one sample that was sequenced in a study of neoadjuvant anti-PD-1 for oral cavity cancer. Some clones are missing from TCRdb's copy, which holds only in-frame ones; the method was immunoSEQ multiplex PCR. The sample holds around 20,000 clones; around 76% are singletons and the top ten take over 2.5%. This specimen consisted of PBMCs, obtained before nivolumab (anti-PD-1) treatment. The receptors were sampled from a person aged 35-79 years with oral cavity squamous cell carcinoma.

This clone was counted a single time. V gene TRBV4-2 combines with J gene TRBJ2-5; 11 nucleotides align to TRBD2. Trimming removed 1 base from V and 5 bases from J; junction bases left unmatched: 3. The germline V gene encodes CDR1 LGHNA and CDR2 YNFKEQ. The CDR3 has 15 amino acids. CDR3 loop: CASSQGLAGLETQYF. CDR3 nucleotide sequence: TGTGCCAGCAGCCAAGGACTAGCGGGATTGGAGACCCAGTACTTC.

CDR3: CASGRSNQPQHF. Written as DNA, the CDR3 is TGTGCCAGCGGGCGCAGCAATCAGCCCCAGCATTTT. V is TRBV6-6 and J is TRBJ1-5; no firm D call. Trimming pared 8 bases from V and 1 base from J, leaving 6 bases between. From germline, CDR1 is MNHNY and CDR2 SVGAGI (reference sequence). There are 12 residues in the CDR3.

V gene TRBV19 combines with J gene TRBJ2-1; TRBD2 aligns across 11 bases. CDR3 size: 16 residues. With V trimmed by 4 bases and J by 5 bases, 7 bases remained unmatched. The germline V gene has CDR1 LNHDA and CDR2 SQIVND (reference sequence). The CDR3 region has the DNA TGTGCCAGTAGTAAGGGACTAGCGGCCTTCGACAATGAGCAGTTCTTC. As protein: CASSKGLAAFDNEQFF.

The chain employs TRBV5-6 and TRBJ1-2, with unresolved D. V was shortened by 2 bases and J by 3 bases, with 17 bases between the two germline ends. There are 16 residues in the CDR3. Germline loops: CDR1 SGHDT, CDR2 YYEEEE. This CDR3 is CASSLFGVGEDYGYTF. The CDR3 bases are TGTGCCAGCAGCTTATTTGGTGTCGGGGAGGACTATGGCTACACCTTC.

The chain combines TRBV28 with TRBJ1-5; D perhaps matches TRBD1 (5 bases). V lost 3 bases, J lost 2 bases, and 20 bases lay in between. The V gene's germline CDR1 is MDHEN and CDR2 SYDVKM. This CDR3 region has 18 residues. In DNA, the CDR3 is TGTGCCAGCAGTTTGTGGCCAGGGTCAAGGGCTGGCAATCAGCCCCAGCATTTT. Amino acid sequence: CASSLWPGSRAGNQPQHF.

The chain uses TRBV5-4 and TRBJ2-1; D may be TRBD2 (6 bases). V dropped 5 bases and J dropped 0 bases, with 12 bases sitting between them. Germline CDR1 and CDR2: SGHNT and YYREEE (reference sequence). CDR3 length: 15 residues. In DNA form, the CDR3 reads TGTGCCAGCAGGCCCACTAGCCTCTCCTACAATGAGCAGTTCTTC. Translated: CASRPTSLSYNEQFF. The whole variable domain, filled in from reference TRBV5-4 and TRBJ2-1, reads ETGVTQSPTHLIKTRGQQVTLRCSSQSGHNTVSWYQQALGQGPQFIFQYYREEENGRGNFPPRFSGLQFPNYSSELNVNALELDDSALYLCASRPTSLSYNEQFFGPGTRLTVL.

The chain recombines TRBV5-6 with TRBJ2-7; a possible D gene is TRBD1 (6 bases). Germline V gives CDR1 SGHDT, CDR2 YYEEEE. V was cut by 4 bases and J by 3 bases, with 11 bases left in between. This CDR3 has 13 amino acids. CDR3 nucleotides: TGTGCCAGCAGCATAGGACAGCTCTACGAGCAGTACTTC. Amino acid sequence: CASSIGQLYEQYF.

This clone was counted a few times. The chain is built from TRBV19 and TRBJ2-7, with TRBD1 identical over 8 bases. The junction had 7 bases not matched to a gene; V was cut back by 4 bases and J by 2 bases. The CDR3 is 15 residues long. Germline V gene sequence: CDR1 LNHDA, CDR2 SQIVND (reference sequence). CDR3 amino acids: CASSSPGQATYEQYF. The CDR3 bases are TGTGCCAGTAGTAGTCCGGGACAGGCTACCTACGAGCAGTACTTC.

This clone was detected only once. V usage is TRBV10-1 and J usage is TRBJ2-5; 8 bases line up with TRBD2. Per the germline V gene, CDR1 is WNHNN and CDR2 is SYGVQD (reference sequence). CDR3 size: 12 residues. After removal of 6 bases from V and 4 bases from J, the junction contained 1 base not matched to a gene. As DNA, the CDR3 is TGCGCCAGCAGCGGGGGGGGAGAGACCCAGTACTTC. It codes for CASSGGGETQYF.

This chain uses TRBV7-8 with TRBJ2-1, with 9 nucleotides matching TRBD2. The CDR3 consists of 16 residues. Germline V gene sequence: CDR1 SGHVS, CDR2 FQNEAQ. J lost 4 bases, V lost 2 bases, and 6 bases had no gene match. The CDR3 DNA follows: TGTGCCAGCAGCTTACTCGTAGCGGGAGTTTACAATGAGCAGTTCTTC. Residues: CASSLLVAGVYNEQFF.